The 5 T cell receptor beta chains presented below share a single source sample, sequenced in a study of CD8+CD57+ T cells in acquired aplastic anemia. CDR3 and TCR beta VDJ profiling relied on a genomic DNA template. From the reads, TCRdb called clonotypes with MiXCR, one entry per CDR3 protein. The sample has around 160,000 distinct CDR3 sequences; about 45% are singletons. Before being chosen for sequencing, patients had shown CD8+CD57+ cell expansion by flow cytometry. The sequenced sample was sorted CD4+, CD8+, or CD8+CD57+ T cells (not recorded which) from PBMCs. Source of these receptors: a human donor with aplastic anemia.

This clonotype was seen only once. The junction does not match germline at one end; this may be a read error. The chain uses TRBV20-1 and TRBJ2-6; D is possibly TRBD2 (7 bases). Germline lookup yields CDR1 DFQATT and CDR2 SNEGSKA (reference sequence). The CDR3 runs to 14 residues. The CDR3 DNA reads TGCAATGCTAGACAGGCGGGGGCACCTTTGGTCCTGACTTTC. Its translation is CNARQAGAPLVLTF.

This clonotype has more than one count but fewer than ten. This chain joins TRBV20-1 and TRBJ2-1, with D unresolved. CDR3 size: 13 residues. Germline-derived CDR1 and CDR2 are DFQATT and SNEGSKA (reference sequence). Trimming cost V 0 bases and J 6 bases, with 9 bases left between them. The CDR3 sequence: CSARDPSPNEQFF. The CDR3 bases are TGCAGTGCTAGAGATCCAAGCCCCAATGAGCAGTTCTTC.

This clonotype was seen a single time. One end of the junction varies from germline; a read error may be responsible. V usage is TRBV19 and J usage is TRBJ2-1; 7 bases are shared with TRBD2. The length of the CDR3 is 15 residues. The germline V gene encodes CDR1 LNHDA and CDR2 SQIVND (reference sequence). In DNA, the CDR3 is TGTGCTAGTAGTGGAGTAGCGGGCTCCTACAATGAGCAGTTCTTC. Translating gives CASSGVAGSYNEQFF. Based on the CDR3 plus reference TRBV19 and TRBJ2-1, the full variable domain is DGGITQSPKYLFRKEGQNVTLSCEQNLNHDAMYWYRQDPGQGLRLIYYSQIVNDFQKGDIAEGYSVSREKKESFPLTVTSAQKNPTAFYLCASSGVAGSYNEQFFGPGTRLTVL.

As regards this clonotype: This sequence may be a read error, since a much larger clone differs from it by one base. V gene TRBV5-1 combines with J gene TRBJ1-4; tentatively, D is TRBD1 (6 bases). Per the germline V gene, CDR1 is SGHRS and CDR2 is YFSETQ. The CDR3 sequence is 16 residues long. DNA for the CDR3: TGCGCCAGCAGCCCCTCCGCGGGGACAACTAATAAAAAACTGTTTTTT. This codes for CASSPSAGTTNKKLFF.

This clonotype was seen ten or more times. The chain carries TRBV19 and TRBJ2-2, with unresolved D. The CDR3 has 12 residues. The germline V gene encodes CDR1 LNHDA and CDR2 SQIVND (reference sequence). Trimming pared 5 bases from V and 6 bases from J, leaving 7 bases between. The CDR3 loop is CASSRGPGELFF. CDR3 nucleotide sequence: TGTGCCAGTAGTCGCGGCCCCGGGGAGCTGTTTTTT.